This entry features one T cell receptor beta chain sequence. The CDR3 totals 14 residues. Germline lookup yields CDR1 SGHTA and CDR2 FQGNSA. V dropped 2 bases and J dropped 2; count of bases not matched to a gene: 2. The sample comes from a study of blood T cell repertoires in COVID-19. Study summary: Italy, Spain and the United States were the sources of the convalescent and acute COVID-19 samples. Sources were T cells, B-cell-depleted T cells, or PBMCs; the material itself was cDNA or gDNA.

Original analysis: Reference gene primer amplification yielded estimated nucleated cell counts. Clones were read by immunoSEQ multiplex PCR, and TCRdb kept only the in-frame ones, dropping some. V and J calls and clone size are as listed in that table; D and trimming were resolved from the DNA. The sample carries around 67,000 clones, around nine tenths recorded once. This chain joins TRBV7-2 and TRBJ2-7, with 8 bases identical to TRBD1. This receptor was identified in a human donor in a cohort sampled during active COVID-19. Sequences were obtained from peripheral blood. The CDR3 DNA is TGTGCCAGCAGCTTACAGGGGGCGGCCTACGAGCAGTACTTC. Its protein product is CASSLQGAAYEQYF.